This T cell receptor (beta chain) was recovered during a study of long-term antiretroviral therapy in people with HIV. Each donor had at least one pre-ART and at least two post-ART PBMC samples. It was version v3.0 of the immunoSEQ assay that was run at survey level. Clones were sequenced by immunoSEQ multiplex PCR, and TCRdb holds only the in-frame ones, with some missing. Here the sample spans roughly 17,000 clones, around 95% being singletons. From germline, CDR1 is SGHRS and CDR2 YFSETQ. V shed 0 bases and J shed 4 bases, with 7 bases lying between them. The length of the CDR3 is 13 residues. This chain links TRBV5-1 with TRBJ2-5; D gene uncertain. The sequence was collected from a man between 25 and 39 years old with HIV. The sequencing here drew on unsorted PBMCs, taken roughly 10 years after starting antiretroviral therapy. The CDR3, as DNA: TGCGCCAGCAGCTTGGGGTTCACAGAGACCCAGTACTTC. Translated: CASSLGFTETQYF.